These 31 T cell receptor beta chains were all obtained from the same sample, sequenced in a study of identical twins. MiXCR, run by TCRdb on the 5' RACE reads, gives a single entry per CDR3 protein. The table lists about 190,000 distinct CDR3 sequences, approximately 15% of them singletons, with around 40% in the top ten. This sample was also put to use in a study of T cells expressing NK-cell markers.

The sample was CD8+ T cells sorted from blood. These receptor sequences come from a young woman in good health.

The CDR3 protein is CAISERSSGNNEQFF. The CDR3 region has the DNA TGTGCCATCAGTGAGAGGTCTAGCGGAAACAATGAGCAGTTCTTC. V gene TRBV10-3 combines with J gene TRBJ2-1, with TRBD2 matching 7 bases. The CDR3 runs to 15 residues. Germline CDR1 reads ENHRY; CDR2 reads SYGVKD. V trimming: 2 bases; J trimming: 5 bases; junction bases outside the gene matches: 6.

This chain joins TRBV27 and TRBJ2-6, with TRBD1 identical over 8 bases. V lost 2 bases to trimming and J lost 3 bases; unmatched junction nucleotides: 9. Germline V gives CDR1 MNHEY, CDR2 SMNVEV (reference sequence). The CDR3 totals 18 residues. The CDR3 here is CASSLISGGLRGANVLTF. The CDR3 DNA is TGTGCCAGCAGTTTAATTTCAGGGGGCCTACGTGGGGCCAACGTCCTGACTTTC.

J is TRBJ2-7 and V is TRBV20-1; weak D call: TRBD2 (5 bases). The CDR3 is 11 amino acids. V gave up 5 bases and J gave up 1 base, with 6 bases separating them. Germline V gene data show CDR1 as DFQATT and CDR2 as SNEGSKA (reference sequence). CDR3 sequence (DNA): TGCAGTGCTTGGGAGTCCTACGAGCAGTACTTC. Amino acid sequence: CSAWESYEQYF.

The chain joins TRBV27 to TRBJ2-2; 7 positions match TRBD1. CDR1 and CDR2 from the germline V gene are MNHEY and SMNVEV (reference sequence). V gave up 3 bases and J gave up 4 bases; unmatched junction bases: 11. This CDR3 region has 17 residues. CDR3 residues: CASSFSVGTALTGELFF. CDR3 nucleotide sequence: TGTGCCAGCAGTTTCTCAGTCGGGACAGCCCTCACCGGGGAGCTGTTTTTT.

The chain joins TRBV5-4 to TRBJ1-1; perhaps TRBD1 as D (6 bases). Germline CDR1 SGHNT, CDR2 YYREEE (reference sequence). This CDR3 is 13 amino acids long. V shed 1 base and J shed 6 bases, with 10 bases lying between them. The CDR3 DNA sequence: TGTGCCAGCAGCTTGCGGGGGGGGCCTGAAGCTTTCTTT. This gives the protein CASSLRGGPEAFF.

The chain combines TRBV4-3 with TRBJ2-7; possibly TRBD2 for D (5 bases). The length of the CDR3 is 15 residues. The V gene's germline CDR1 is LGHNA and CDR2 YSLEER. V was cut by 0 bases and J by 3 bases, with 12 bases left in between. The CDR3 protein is CASSQDPSGYYEQYF. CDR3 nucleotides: TGCGCCAGCAGCCAAGATCCCAGCGGATACTACGAGCAGTACTTC.

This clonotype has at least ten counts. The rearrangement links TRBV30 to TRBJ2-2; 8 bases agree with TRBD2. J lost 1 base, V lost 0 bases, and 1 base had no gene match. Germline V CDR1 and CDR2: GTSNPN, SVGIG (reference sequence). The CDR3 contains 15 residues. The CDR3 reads CAWSVLAENTGELFF. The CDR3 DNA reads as TGTGCCTGGAGTGTACTAGCGGAGAACACCGGGGAGCTGTTTTTT.

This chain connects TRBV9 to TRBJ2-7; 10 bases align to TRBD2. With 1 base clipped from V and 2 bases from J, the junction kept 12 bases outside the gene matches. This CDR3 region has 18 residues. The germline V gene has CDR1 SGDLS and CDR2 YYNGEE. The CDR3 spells CASSVRLAGARVPYEQYF. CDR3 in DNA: TGTGCCAGCAGCGTACGTCTAGCGGGAGCCAGGGTGCCCTACGAGCAGTACTTC. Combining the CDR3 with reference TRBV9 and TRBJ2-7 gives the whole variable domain DSGVTQTPKHLITATGQRVTLRCSPRSGDLSVYWYQQSLDQGLQFLIQYYNGEERAKGNILERFSAQQFPDLHSELNLSSLELGDSALYFCASSVRLAGARVPYEQYFGPGTRLTVT.

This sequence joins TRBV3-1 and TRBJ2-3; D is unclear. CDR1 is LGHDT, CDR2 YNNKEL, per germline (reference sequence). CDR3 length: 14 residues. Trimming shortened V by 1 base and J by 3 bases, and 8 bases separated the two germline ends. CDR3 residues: CASSQAGVTDTQYF. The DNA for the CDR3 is TGTGCCAGCAGCCAAGCTGGAGTTACAGATACGCAGTATTTT.

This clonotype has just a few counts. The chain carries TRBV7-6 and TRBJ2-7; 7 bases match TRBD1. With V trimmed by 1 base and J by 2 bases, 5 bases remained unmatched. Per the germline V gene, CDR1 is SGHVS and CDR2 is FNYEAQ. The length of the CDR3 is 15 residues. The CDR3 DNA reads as TGTGCCAGCAGCTTAGAGGGGACAGAAACCTACGAGCAGTACTTC. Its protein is CASSLEGTETYEQYF.

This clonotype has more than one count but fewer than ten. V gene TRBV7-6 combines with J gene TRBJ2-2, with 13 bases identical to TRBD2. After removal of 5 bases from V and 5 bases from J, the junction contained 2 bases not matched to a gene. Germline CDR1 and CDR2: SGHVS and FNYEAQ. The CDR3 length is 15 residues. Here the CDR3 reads CASSILAGGTGELFF. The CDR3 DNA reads TGTGCCAGCAGCATACTAGCGGGAGGGACCGGGGAGCTGTTTTTT.

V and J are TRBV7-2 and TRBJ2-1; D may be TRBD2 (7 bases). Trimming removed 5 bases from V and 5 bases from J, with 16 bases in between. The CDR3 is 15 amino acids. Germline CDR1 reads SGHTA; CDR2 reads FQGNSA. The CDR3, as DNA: TGTGCCAGCAGCCAAGGGGAGGGGGGTAACAATGAGCAGTTCTTC. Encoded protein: CASSQGEGGNNEQFF. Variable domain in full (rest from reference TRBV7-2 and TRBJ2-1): GAGVSQSPSNKVTEKGKDVELRCDPISGHTALYWYRQSLGQGLEFLIYFQGNSAPDKSGLPSDRFSAERTGGSVSTLTIQRTQQEDSAVYLCASSQGEGGNNEQFFGPGTRLTVL.

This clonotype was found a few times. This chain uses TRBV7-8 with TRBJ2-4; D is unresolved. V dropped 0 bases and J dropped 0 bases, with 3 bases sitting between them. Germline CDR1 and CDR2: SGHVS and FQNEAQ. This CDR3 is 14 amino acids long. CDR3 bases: TGTGCCAGCAGCTTAGCTGGAGCCAAAAACATTCAGTACTTC. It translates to CASSLAGAKNIQYF.

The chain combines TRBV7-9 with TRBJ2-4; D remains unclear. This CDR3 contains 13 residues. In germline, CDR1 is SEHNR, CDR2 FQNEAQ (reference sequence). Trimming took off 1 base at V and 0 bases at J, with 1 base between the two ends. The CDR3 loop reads CASSLGAKNIQYF. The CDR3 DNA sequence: TGTGCCAGCAGCTTAGGAGCCAAAAACATTCAGTACTTC.

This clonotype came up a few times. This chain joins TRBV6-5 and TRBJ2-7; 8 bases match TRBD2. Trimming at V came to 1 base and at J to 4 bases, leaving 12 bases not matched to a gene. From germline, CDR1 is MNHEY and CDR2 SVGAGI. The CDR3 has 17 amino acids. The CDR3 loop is CASSYLLSSGSGYEQYF. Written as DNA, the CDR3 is TGTGCCAGCAGTTACTTGCTCTCCAGCGGGAGTGGGTACGAGCAGTACTTC.

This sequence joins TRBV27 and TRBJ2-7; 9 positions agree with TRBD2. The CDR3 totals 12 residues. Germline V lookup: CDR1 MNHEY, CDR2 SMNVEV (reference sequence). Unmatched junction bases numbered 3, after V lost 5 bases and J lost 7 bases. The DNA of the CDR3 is TGTGCCAGCAGTCCAGGACTAGCGGAGCAGTACTTC. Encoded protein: CASSPGLAEQYF.

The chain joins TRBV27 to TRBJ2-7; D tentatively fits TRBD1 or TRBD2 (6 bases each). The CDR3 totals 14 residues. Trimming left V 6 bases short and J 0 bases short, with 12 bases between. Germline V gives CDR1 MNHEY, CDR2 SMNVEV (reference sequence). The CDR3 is CASRRDKFSYEQYF. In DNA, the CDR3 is TGTGCCAGCAGGCGGGACAAATTCTCCTACGAGCAGTACTTC.

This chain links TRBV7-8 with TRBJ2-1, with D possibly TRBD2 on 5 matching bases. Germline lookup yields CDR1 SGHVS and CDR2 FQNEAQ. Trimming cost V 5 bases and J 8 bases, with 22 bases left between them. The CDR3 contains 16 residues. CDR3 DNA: TGTGCCAGCAGCCCCCCAGAGCGGCCAATTAGGGATGAGCAGTTCTTC. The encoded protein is CASSPPERPIRDEQFF.

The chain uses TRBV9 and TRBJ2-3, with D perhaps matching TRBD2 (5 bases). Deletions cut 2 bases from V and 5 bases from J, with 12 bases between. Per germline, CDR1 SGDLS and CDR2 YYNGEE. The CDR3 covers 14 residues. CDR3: CASSVREILDTQYF. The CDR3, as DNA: TGTGCCAGCAGCGTCCGGGAAATTCTAGATACGCAGTATTTT.

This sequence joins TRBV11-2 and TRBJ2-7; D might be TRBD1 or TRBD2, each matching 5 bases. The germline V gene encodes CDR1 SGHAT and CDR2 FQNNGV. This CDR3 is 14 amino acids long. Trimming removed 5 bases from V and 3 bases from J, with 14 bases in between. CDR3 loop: CASSLMGEYYEQYF. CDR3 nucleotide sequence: TGTGCCAGCAGCCTTATGGGGGAATACTACGAGCAGTACTTC.

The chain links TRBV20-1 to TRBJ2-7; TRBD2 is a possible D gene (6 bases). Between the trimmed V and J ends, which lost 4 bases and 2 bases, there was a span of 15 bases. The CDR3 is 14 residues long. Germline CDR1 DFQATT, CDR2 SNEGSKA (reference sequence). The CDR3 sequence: CSAIADLPPYEQYF. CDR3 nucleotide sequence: TGCAGTGCTATAGCGGATCTTCCCCCCTACGAGCAGTACTTC.

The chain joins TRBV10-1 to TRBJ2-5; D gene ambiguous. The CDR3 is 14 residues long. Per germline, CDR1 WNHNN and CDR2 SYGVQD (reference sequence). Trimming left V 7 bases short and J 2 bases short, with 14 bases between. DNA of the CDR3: TGCGCCAGCACCTATGCCTGGGGACAAGAGACCCAGTACTTC. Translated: CASTYAWGQETQYF.

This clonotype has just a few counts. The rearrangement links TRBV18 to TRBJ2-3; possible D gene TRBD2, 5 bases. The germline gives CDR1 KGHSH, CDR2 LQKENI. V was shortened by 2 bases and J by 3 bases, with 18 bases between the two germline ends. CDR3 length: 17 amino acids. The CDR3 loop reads CASSPRWSSHETDTQYF. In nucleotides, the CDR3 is TGTGCCAGCTCACCAAGGTGGTCTAGCCACGAAACAGATACGCAGTATTTT.

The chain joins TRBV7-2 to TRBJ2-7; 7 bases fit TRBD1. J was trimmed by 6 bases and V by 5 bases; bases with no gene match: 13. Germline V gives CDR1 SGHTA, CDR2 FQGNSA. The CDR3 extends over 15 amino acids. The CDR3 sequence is CASSELTGSFSEQYF. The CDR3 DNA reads TGTGCCAGCAGCGAGTTGACAGGGTCCTTCTCCGAGCAGTACTTC.

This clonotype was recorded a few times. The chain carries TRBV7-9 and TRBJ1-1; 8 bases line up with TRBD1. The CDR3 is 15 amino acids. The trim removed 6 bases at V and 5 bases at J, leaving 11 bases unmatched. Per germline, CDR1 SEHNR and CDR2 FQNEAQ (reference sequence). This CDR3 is CASSHDQGARTEAFF. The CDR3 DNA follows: TGTGCCAGCAGTCACGATCAGGGGGCGAGAACTGAAGCTTTCTTT.

The CDR3: CAQAGAGNTIYF. The CDR3 nucleotides read TGTGCGCAGGCGGGAGCTGGAAACACCATATATTTT. The J gene is TRBJ1-3, the V gene TRBV12-3 or TRBV12-4, with no clear D. This CDR3 contains 12 residues.

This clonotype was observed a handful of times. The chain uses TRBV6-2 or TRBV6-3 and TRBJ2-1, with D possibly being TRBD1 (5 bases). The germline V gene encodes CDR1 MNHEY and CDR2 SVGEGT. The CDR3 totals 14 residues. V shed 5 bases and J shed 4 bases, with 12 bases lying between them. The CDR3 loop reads CASSSQGTYNEQFF. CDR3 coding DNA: TGTGCCAGCAGTAGCCAGGGAACATACAATGAGCAGTTCTTC.

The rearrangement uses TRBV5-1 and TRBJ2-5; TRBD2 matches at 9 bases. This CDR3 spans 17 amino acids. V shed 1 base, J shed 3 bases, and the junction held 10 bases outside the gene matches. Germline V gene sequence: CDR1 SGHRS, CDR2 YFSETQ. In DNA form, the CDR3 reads TGCGCCAGCAGCTTGAGGCTAGCGGGATCGAAGGAAGAGACCCAGTACTTC. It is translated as CASSLRLAGSKEETQYF.

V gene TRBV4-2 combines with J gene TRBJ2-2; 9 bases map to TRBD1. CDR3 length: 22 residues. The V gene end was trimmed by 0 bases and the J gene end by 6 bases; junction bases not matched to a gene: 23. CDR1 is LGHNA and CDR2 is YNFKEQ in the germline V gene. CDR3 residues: CASSQDRNRGQGRAYVPGELFF. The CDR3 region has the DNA TGTGCCAGCAGCCAAGATAGGAATAGGGGACAGGGAAGGGCTTATGTCCCCGGGGAGCTGTTTTTT.

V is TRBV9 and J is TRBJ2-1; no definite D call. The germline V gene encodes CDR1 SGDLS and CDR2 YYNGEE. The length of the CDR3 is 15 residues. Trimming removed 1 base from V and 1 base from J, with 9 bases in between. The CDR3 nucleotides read TGTGCCAGCAGCGTAAGTGCGATGTCCTACAATGAGCAGTTCTTC. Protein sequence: CASSVSAMSYNEQFF.

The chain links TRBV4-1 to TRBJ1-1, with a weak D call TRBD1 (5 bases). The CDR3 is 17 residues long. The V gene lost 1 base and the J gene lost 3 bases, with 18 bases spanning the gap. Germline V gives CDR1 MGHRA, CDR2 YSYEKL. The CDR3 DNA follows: TGCGCCAGCAGCCAAGCGCTAGGGGATGGAATAGACACTGAAGCTTTCTTT. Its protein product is CASSQALGDGIDTEAFF.